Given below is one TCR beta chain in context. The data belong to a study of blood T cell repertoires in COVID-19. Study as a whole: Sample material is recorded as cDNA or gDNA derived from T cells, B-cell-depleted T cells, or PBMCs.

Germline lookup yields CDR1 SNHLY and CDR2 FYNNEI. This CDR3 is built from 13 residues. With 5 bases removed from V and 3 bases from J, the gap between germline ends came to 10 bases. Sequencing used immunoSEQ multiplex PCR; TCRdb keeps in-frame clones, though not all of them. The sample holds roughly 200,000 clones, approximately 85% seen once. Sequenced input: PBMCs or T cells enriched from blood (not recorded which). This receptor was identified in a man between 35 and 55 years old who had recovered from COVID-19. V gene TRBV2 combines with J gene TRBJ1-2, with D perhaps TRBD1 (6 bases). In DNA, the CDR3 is TGTGCCAGCAGTCCCACAGGGTACTATGGCTACACCTTC. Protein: CASSPTGYYGYTF.